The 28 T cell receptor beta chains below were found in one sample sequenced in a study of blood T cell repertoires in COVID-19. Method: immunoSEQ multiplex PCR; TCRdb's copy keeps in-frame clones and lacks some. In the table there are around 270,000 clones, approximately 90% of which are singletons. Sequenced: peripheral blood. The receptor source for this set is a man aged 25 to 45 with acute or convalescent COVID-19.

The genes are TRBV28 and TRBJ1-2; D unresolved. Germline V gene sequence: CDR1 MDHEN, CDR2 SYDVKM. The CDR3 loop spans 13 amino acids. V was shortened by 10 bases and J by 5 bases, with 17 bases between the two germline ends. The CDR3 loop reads CATDDTGWYGYTF. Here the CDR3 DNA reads TGTGCCACCGATGACACGGGGTGGTATGGCTACACCTTC.

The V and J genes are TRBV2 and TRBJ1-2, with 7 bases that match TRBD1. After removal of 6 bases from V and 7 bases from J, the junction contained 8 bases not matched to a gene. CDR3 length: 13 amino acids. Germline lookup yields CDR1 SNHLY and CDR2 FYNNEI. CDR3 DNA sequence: TGTGCCAGCAGCGAAACCAGGGGGGTTGGCTACACCTTC. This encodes CASSETRGVGYTF.

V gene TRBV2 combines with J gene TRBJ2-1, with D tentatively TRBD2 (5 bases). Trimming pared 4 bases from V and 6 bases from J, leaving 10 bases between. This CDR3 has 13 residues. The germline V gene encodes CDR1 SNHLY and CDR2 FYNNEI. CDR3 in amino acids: CASSALRGNEQFF. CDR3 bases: TGTGCCAGCAGTGCTCTACGGGGCAATGAGCAGTTCTTC.

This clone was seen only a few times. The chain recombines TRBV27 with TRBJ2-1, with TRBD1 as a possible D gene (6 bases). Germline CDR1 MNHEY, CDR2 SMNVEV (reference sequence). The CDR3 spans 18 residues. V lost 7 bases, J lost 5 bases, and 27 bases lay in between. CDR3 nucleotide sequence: TGTGCCAGCAAAATCTCAGGGGCAGGGGCCTCCGAGAACAATGAGCAGTTCTTC. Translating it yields CASKISGAGASENNEQFF.

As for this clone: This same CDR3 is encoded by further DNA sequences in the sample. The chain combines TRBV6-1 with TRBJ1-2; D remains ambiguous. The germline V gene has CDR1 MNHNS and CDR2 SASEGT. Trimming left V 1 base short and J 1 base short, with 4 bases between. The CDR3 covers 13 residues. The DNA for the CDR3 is TGTGCCAGCAGTGAAGGGCTTAACTATGGCTACACCTTC. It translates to CASSEGLNYGYTF.

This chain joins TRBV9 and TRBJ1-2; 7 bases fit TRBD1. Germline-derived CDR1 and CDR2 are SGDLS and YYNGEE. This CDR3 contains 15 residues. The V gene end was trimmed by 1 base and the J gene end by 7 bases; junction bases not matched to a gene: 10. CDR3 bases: TGTGCCAGCAGCGTACGGGCGACAGGGCGGATTGGCTACACCTTC. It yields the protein CASSVRATGRIGYTF.

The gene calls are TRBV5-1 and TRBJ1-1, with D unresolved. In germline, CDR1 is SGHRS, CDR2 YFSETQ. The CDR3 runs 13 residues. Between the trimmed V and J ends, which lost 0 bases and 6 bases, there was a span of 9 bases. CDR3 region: CASSLDIFPEAFF. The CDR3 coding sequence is TGCGCCAGCAGCTTGGACATCTTCCCTGAAGCTTTCTTT.

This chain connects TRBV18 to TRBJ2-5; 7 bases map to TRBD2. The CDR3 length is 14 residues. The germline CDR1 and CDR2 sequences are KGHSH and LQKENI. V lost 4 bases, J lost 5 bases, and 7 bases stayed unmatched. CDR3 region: CASSRERGWETQYF. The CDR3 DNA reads TGTGCCAGCTCACGGGAGCGGGGATGGGAGACCCAGTACTTC.

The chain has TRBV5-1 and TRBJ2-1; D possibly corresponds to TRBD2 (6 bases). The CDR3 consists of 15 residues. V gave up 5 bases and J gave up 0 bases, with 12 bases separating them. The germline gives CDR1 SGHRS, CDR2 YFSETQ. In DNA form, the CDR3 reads TGCGCCAGCAGAATCGGGGGTGACTCCTACAATGAGCAGTTCTTC. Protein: CASRIGGDSYNEQFF.

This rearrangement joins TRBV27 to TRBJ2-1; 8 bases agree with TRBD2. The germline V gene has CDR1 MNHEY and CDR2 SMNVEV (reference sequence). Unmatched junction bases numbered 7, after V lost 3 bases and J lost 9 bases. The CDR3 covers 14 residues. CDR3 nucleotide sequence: TGTGCCAGCAGTTTTATGGGACTAGGAGGTGAGCAGTTCTTC. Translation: CASSFMGLGGEQFF.

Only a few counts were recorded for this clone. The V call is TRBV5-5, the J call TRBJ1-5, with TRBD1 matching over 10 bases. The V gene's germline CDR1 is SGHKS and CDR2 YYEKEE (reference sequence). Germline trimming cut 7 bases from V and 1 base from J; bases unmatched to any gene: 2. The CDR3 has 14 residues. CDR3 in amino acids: CASGTGESNQPQHF. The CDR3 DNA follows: TGTGCCAGCGGGACAGGGGAAAGCAATCAGCCCCAGCATTTT.

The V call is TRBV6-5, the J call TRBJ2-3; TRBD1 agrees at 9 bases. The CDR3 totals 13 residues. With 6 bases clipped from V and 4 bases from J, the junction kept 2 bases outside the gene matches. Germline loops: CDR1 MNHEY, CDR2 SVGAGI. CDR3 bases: TGTGCCAGCAGGGACAGGGGCCCAGATACGCAGTATTTT. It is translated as CASRDRGPDTQYF.

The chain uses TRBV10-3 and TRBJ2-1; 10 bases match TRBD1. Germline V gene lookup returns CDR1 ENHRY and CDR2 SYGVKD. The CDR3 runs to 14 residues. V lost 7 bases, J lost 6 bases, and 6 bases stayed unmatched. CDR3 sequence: CAIKDRGPGNEQFF. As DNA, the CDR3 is TGTGCCATCAAAGACAGGGGGCCCGGCAATGAGCAGTTCTTC.

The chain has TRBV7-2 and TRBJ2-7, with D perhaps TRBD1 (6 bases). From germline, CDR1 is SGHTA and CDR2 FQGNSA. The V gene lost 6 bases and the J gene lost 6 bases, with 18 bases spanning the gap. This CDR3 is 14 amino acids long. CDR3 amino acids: CASRRTGRPSEQYF. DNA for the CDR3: TGTGCCAGCAGGCGTACAGGGCGTCCCTCCGAGCAGTACTTC.

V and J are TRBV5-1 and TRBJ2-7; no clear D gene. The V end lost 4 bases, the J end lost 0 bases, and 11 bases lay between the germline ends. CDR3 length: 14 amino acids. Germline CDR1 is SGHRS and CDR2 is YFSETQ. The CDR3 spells CASSRGSNSYEQYF. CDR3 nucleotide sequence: TGCGCCAGCAGCCGCGGCTCCAACTCCTACGAGCAGTACTTC.

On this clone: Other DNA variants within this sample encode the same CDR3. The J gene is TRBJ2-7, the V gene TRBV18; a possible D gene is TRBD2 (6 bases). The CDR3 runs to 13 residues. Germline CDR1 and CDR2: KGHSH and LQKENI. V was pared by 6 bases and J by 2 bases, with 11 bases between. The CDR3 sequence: CASSPGLTYEQYF. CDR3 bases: TGTGCCAGCTCTCCGGGACTTACCTACGAGCAGTACTTC.

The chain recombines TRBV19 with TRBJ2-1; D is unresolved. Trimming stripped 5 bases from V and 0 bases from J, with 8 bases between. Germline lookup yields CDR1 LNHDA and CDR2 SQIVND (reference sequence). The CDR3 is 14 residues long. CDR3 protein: CASSAASSYNEQFF. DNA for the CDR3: TGTGCCAGTAGTGCAGCGTCCTCCTACAATGAGCAGTTCTTC.

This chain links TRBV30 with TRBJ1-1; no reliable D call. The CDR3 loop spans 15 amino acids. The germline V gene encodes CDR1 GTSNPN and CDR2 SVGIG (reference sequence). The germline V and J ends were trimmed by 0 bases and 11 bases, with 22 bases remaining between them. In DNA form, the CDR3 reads TGTGCCTGGAGTGTAAGAAGCGGGGTCAACTCGTTGGCTTTCTTT. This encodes CAWSVRSGVNSLAFF.

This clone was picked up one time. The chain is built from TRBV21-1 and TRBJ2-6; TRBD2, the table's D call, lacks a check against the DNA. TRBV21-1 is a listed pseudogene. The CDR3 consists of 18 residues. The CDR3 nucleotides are TGTGCCAGCAGCAAAGCTAGCGGGGGGGTTTTTGGGGCCAACGTCCTGACTTTC. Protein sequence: CASSKASGGVFGANVLTF.

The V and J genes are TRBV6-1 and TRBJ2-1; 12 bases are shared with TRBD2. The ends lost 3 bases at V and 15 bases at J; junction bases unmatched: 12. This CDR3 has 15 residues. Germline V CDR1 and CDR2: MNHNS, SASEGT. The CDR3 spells CASSDSASGRAQRFF. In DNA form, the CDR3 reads TGTGCCAGCAGTGACAGCGCTAGCGGGAGGGCCCAAAGGTTCTTC.

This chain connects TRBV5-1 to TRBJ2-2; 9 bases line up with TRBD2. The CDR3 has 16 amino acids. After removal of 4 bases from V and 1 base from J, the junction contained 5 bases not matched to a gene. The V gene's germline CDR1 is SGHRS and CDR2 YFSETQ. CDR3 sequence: CASSRVAGVNTGELFF. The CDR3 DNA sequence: TGCGCCAGCAGCCGCGTAGCGGGAGTGAACACCGGGGAGCTGTTTTTT. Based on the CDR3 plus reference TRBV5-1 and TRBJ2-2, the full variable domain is KAGVTQTPRYLIKTRGQQVTLSCSPISGHRSVSWYQQTPGQGLQFLFEYFSETQRNKGNFPGRFSGRQFSNSRSEMNVSTLELGDSALYLCASSRVAGVNTGELFFGEGSRLTVL.

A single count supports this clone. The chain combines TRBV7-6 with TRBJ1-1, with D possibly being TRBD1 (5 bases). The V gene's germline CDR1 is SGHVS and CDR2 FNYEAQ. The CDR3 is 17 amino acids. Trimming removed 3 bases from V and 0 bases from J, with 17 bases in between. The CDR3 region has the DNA TGTGCCAGCAGCTTCTCCAATACAGGAAGGATGAACACTGAAGCTTTCTTT. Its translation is CASSFSNTGRMNTEAFF. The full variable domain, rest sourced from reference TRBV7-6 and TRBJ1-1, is GAGVSQSPRYKVTKRGQDVALRCDPISGHVSLYWYRQALGQGPEFLTYFNYEAQQDKSGLPNDRFSAERPEGSISTLTIQRTEQRDSAMYRCASSFSNTGRMNTEAFFGQGTRLTVV.

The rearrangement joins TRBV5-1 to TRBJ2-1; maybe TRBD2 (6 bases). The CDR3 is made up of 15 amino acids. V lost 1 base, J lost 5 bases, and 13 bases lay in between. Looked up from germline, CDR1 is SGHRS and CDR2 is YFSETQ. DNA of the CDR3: TGCGCCAGCAGCTTGTGGGGGGAGCGGGACAATGAGCAGTTCTTC. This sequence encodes CASSLWGERDNEQFF.

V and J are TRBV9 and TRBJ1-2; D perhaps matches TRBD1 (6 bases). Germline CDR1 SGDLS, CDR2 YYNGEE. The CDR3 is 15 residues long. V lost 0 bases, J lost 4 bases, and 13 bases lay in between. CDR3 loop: CASSVGDTRSYGYTF. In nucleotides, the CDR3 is TGTGCCAGCAGCGTAGGGGACACGAGGAGCTATGGCTACACCTTC.

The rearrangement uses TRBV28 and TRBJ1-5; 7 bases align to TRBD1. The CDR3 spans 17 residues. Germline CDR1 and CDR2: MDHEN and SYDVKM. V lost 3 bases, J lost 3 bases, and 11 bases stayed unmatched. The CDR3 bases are TGTGCCAGCAGTTTGAACAGGGGAAAAGGTAACAATCAGCCCCAGCATTTT. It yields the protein CASSLNRGKGNNQPQHF.

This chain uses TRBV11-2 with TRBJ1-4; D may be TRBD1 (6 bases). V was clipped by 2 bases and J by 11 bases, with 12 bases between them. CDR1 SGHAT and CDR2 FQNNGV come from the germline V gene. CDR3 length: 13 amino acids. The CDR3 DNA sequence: TGTGCCAGCAGCTTATTATGGGACAATAAACTGTTTTTT. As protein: CASSLLWDNKLFF.

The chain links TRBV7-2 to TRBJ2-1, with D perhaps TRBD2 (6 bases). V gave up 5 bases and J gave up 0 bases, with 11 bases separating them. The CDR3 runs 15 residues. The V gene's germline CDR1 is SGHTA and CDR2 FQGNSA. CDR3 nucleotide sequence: TGTGCCAGCAGCGTTCGGGGGACCTCCTACAATGAGCAGTTCTTC. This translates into CASSVRGTSYNEQFF. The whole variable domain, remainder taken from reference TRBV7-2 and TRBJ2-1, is GAGVSQSPSNKVTEKGKDVELRCDPISGHTALYWYRQSLGQGLEFLIYFQGNSAPDKSGLPSDRFSAERTGGSVSTLTIQRTQQEDSAVYLCASSVRGTSYNEQFFGPGTRLTVL.

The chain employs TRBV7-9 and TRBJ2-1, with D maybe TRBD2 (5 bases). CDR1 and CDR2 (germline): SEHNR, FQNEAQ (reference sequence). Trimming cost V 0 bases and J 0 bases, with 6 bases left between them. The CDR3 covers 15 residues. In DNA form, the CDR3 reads TGTGCCAGCAGCTTAGCGGGGAGCTCCTACAATGAGCAGTTCTTC. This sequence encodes CASSLAGSSYNEQFF.